The present entry profiles one TCR beta chain with its context. In the study's own analysis: Estimated nucleated cell counts came from reference gene primer amplification. Method: immunoSEQ multiplex PCR; TCRdb's copy keeps in-frame clones and lacks some. V and J calls and clone size are copied from that table; D and trimming were computed from the DNA. Of tens of thousands of clones listed, roughly 80% were seen once; the top ten hold 8% to 10%. V was pared by 5 bases and J by 5 bases, with 16 bases between. This CDR3 has 15 residues. Germline-derived CDR1 and CDR2 are MNHEY and SMNVEV (reference sequence). These data are taken from a study of blood T cell repertoires in COVID-19. Whole-study context: Whether acute or convalescent, the COVID-19 samples came from the United States, Italy and Spain. Sources were T cells, B-cell-depleted T cells, or PBMCs; the material itself was cDNA or gDNA.

The V and J genes are TRBV27 and TRBJ2-4; no clear D. This TCR derives from a man aged 55-75 years in a cohort sampled during active COVID-19. Sequencing was performed on peripheral blood. The CDR3 DNA reads as TGTGCCAGCAGTCCCGACTCCACCCTCCAAAACATTCAGTACTTC. It specifies CASSPDSTLQNIQYF.